A single sample is the source of the 22 T cell receptor beta chains below, sequenced in a study of a mutant IDH1 vaccine in newly diagnosed glioma. The assay was immunoSEQ multiplex PCR, and TCRdb's table has in-frame clones only and misses some. The table shows about 56,000 clones, with 60% to 80% occurring only once. The time point was: week 47, end of study. It was 300 ug of mutant IDH1 20-mer peptide that made up each vaccine dose, given with topical imiquimod. The antigens of these receptors remain unknown. The input for sequencing was PBMCs, taken from a glioma patient whose treatment included an IDH1 peptide vaccine. The receptors stem from a man aged 50-60 years with glioma.

The chain carries TRBV30 and TRBJ2-6, with no clear D. V lost 8 bases and J 1 base, leaving 9 bases between the germline ends. The CDR3 covers 13 residues. Germline V lookup: CDR1 GTSNPN, CDR2 SVGIG (reference sequence). The CDR3 spells CARSGSGANVLTF. In DNA form, the CDR3 reads TGTGCCCGCTCAGGATCTGGGGCCAACGTCCTGACTTTC.

The rearrangement joins TRBV19 to TRBJ2-1; TRBD2 matches 11 bases. Trimming at V came to 5 bases and at J to 7 bases, leaving 10 bases not matched to a gene. Germline values: CDR1 LNHDA, CDR2 SQIVND (reference sequence). The CDR3 runs to 16 residues. CDR3 DNA sequence: TGTGCCAGTAGTTTCTCCGGGACTAGCGGTGCAAATGAGCAGTTCTTC. Its protein is CASSFSGTSGANEQFF.

The chain has TRBV7-6 and TRBJ1-2; 8 bases align to TRBD1. The CDR3 is made up of 13 amino acids. Unmatched junction bases numbered 9, after V lost 7 bases and J lost 8 bases. Germline CDR1 and CDR2: SGHVS and FNYEAQ. CDR3 region: CASIVGQGEGYTF. The CDR3 DNA is TGTGCCAGCATTGTAGGACAGGGAGAAGGCTACACCTTC.

This sequence joins TRBV9 and TRBJ1-2; no clear D gene. Trimming pared 4 bases from V and 2 bases from J, leaving 6 bases between. Per germline, CDR1 SGDLS and CDR2 YYNGEE. CDR3 size: 12 residues. CDR3 in amino acids: CASSLSNYGYTF. CDR3 sequence (DNA): TGTGCCAGCAGCCTATCAAACTATGGCTACACCTTC.

The genes are TRBV10-3 and TRBJ1-3; D is unclear. Trimming removed 2 bases from V and 2 bases from J, with 10 bases in between. The CDR3 consists of 15 residues. Germline values: CDR1 ENHRY, CDR2 SYGVKD. The chain's CDR3 is CAISEDRIAGNTIYF. Written as DNA, the CDR3 is TGTGCCATCAGTGAGGACCGGATAGCTGGAAACACCATATATTTT.

The chain recombines TRBV5-1 with TRBJ2-6; perhaps D is TRBD1 or TRBD2 (5 bases each). This CDR3 comprises 17 residues. Germline CDR1 is SGHRS and CDR2 is YFSETQ. The V gene lost 4 bases and the J gene lost 2 bases, with 16 bases spanning the gap. The CDR3 spells CASSLRDGDPGANVLTF. CDR3 bases: TGCGCCAGCAGCCTCCGGGACGGGGACCCTGGGGCCAACGTCCTGACTTTC.

The V and J genes are TRBV2 and TRBJ2-2; D is possibly TRBD2 (6 bases). Trimming stripped 8 bases from V and 13 bases from J, with 20 bases between. Per germline, CDR1 SNHLY and CDR2 FYNNEI. The CDR3 consists of 13 residues. Here the CDR3 reads CASRDSPTGSLFF. The DNA for the CDR3 is TGTGCCAGCCGGGACTCTCCCACGGGGTCGCTGTTTTTT.

Comments on this clone: This CDR3 is also generated by other DNA sequences in the sample. V gene TRBV30 combines with J gene TRBJ2-7; D possibly corresponds to TRBD2 (5 bases). This CDR3 region has 12 residues. The germline V gene has CDR1 GTSNPN and CDR2 SVGIG (reference sequence). V was trimmed by 0 bases and J by 3 bases, leaving 6 bases between them. The CDR3 region has the DNA TGTGCCTGGAGTGTCGGAGGCTACGAGCAGTACTTC. Translation gives CAWSVGGYEQYF.

The rearrangement uses TRBV6-5 and TRBJ2-2; D not resolved. This CDR3 is built from 15 residues. Germline CDR1 is MNHEY and CDR2 is SVGAGI. Between the trimmed V and J ends, which lost 5 bases and 7 bases, there was a span of 17 bases. The CDR3 region has the DNA TGTGCCAGCAGTATCCAGGTCCTTGGTCACGGGGAGCTGTTTTTT. Translation: CASSIQVLGHGELFF.

The V call is TRBV2, the J call TRBJ2-3; TRBD2 matches 9 bases. Trimming cost V 4 bases and J 0 bases; bases outside gene matches: 2. The V gene's germline CDR1 is SNHLY and CDR2 FYNNEI. CDR3 length: 15 amino acids. CDR3 sequence reads: CASSGLAGSTDTQYF. CDR3 bases: TGTGCCAGCAGTGGGCTAGCGGGGAGCACAGATACGCAGTATTTT.

The rearrangement joins TRBV14 to TRBJ1-1; the D gene is possibly TRBD1 (5 bases). Germline values: CDR1 SGHDN, CDR2 FVKESK. The CDR3 extends over 11 amino acids. Trimming stripped 2 bases from V and 10 bases from J, with 8 bases between. CDR3 sequence (DNA): TGTGCCAGCAGCCAATCGCAGGGAGCTTTCTTT. This sequence encodes CASSQSQGAFF.

The chain uses TRBV7-9 and TRBJ2-2, with a weak D call TRBD2 (6 bases). The V end was cut by 7 bases, the J end by 3 bases, with 12 bases between. Germline V gene data show CDR1 as SEHNR and CDR2 as FQNEAQ (reference sequence). The CDR3 totals 14 residues. CDR3 amino acids: CASKRSGDTGELFF. DNA of the CDR3: TGTGCCAGCAAGCGTTCGGGGGACACCGGGGAGCTGTTTTTT.

The rearrangement links TRBV18 to TRBJ1-3, with D perhaps TRBD1 (6 bases). Deletions cut 3 bases from V and 11 bases from J, with 14 bases between. CDR3 size: 13 residues. Per germline, CDR1 KGHSH and CDR2 LQKENI. CDR3 coding DNA: TGTGCCAGCTCACCCGAGACAGGTCCCGCCATATATTTT. Protein product: CASSPETGPAIYF.

V gene TRBV14 combines with J gene TRBJ2-7, with a possible D match to TRBD2 (6 bases). The CDR3 runs to 16 residues. The germline V and J ends were trimmed by 3 bases and 0 bases, with 15 bases remaining between them. Germline V lookup: CDR1 SGHDN, CDR2 FVKESK. The CDR3 coding sequence is TGTGCCAGCAGCCACGATCGGGTAGCGGCCTCCTACGAGCAGTACTTC. Amino acid sequence: CASSHDRVAASYEQYF. Using reference TRBV14 and TRBJ2-7 for the parts outside the CDR3, the full variable domain is EAGVTQFPSHSVIEKGQTVTLRCDPISGHDNLYWYRRVMGKEIKFLLHFVKESKQDESGMPNNRFLAERTGGTYSTLKVQPAELEDSGVYFCASSHDRVAASYEQYFGPGTRLTVT.

The rearrangement joins TRBV9 to TRBJ2-7; the D gene is possibly TRBD2 (6 bases). V dropped 3 bases and J dropped 0 bases, with 13 bases sitting between them. The CDR3 contains 15 residues. The germline V gene encodes CDR1 SGDLS and CDR2 YYNGEE. CDR3 coding DNA: TGTGCCAGCAGCGCGGAGGGGTGGAGCTCCTACGAGCAGTACTTC. Residues: CASSAEGWSSYEQYF.

This clone was counted only a few times. In DNA form, the CDR3 reads TGTGCCAGCAGGGCCGGACTAGCGGGGGGCCCCACAGATACGCAGTATTTT. Translation: CASRAGLAGGPTDTQYF. The genes are TRBV9 and TRBJ2-3, with 14 bases aligning to TRBD2. The CDR3 totals 17 residues. Per germline, CDR1 SGDLS and CDR2 YYNGEE. V shed 5 bases, J shed 2 bases, and the junction held 7 bases outside the gene matches.

This chain joins TRBV30 and TRBJ1-5, with no clear D. The CDR3 contains 14 residues. Germline assignment: CDR1 GTSNPN and CDR2 SVGIG (reference sequence). Deletions cut 8 bases from V and 0 bases from J, with 14 bases between. CDR3 bases: TGTGCCGAGGGAAGGGAGAATAGCAATCAGCCCCAGCATTTT. Its protein is CAEGRENSNQPQHF. The complete variable domain, with remaining parts taken from reference TRBV30 and TRBJ1-5, reads SQTIHQWPATLVQPVGSPLSLECTVEGTSNPNLYWYRQAAGRGLQLLFYSVGIGQISSEVPQNLSASRPQDRQFILSSKKLLLSDSGFYLCAEGRENSNQPQHFGDGTRLSIL.

This chain joins TRBV5-6 and TRBJ2-1; TRBD2 agrees at 11 bases. Per the germline V gene, CDR1 is SGHDT and CDR2 is YYEEEE. J lost 7 bases, V lost 2 bases, and 5 bases had no gene match. The CDR3 is made up of 15 amino acids. The DNA for the CDR3 is TGTGCCAGCAGCTTCGGACTAGCGGGTCTAAATGAGCAGTTCTTC. It is translated as CASSFGLAGLNEQFF.

This clone was seen once. V gene TRBV7-9 combines with J gene TRBJ2-4; 9 bases align to TRBD2. From germline, CDR1 is SEHNR and CDR2 FQNEAQ (reference sequence). The CDR3 is 18 residues long. V shed 2 bases, J shed 3 bases, and the junction held 11 bases outside the gene matches. CDR3 loop: CASSLIQAGGPVKNIQYF. The DNA for the CDR3 is TGTGCCAGCAGCTTAATCCAGGCGGGGGGGCCGGTCAAAAACATTCAGTACTTC. The variable domain in full, with the rest retrieved from reference TRBV7-9 and TRBJ2-4, is DTGVSQNPRHKITKRGQNVTFRCDPISEHNRLYWYRQTLGQGPEFLTYFQNEAQLEKSRLLSDRFSAERPKGSFSTLEIQRTEQGDSAMYLCASSLIQAGGPVKNIQYFGAGTRLSVL.

The J gene is TRBJ1-1, the V gene TRBV5-1; D call uncertain. Germline CDR1 reads SGHRS; CDR2 reads YFSETQ. V lost 4 bases, J lost 3 bases, and 13 bases lay in between. CDR3 size: 14 residues. The CDR3 region has the DNA TGCGCCAGCAGCCCGGTCGAAAGGGACACTGAAGCTTTCTTT. Its translation is CASSPVERDTEAFF.

V is TRBV18 and J is TRBJ2-5; D gene unclear. The CDR3 runs 14 residues. V was shortened by 2 bases and J by 4 bases, with 11 bases between the two germline ends. Germline V lookup: CDR1 KGHSH, CDR2 LQKENI. The CDR3 region has the DNA TGTGCCAGCTCACCAGTTCAGGAAGGAGAGACCCAGTACTTC. Protein sequence: CASSPVQEGETQYF.

As DNA, the CDR3 is TGTGCCAGCACCATGAAACCCAGGGGGCTCCCCTACGAGCAGTACTTC. Protein: CASTMKPRGLPYEQYF. The chain links TRBV5-6 to TRBJ2-7; 8 nucleotides agree with TRBD1. J was trimmed by 2 bases and V by 6 bases; bases with no gene match: 13. The CDR3 length is 16 residues. Germline values: CDR1 SGHDT, CDR2 YYEEEE.